The 8 T cell receptor beta chains below come from one sample, sequenced in a study of blood T cell repertoires in COVID-19. Sequenced by immunoSEQ multiplex PCR; TCRdb stores in-frame clones only, minus some. The sample yields 95,000 to 120,000 clones, more than 75% seen once. Sequences were obtained from peripheral blood. These receptors were obtained from a woman aged 40 to 50 with acute or convalescent COVID-19.

V gene TRBV7-9 combines with J gene TRBJ1-2; TRBD1 agrees at 9 bases. After removal of 5 bases from V and 4 bases from J, the junction contained 8 bases not matched to a gene. Germline V CDR1 and CDR2: SEHNR, FQNEAQ (reference sequence). The CDR3 loop spans 15 amino acids. The CDR3 nucleotides are TGTGCCAGCAGCGCAACCTCGGGACAGGGCTATGGCTACACCTTC. Protein product: CASSATSGQGYGYTF.

This chain connects TRBV6-5 to TRBJ2-5; D might be TRBD1 (5 bases). The CDR3 runs 13 residues. V shed 7 bases and J shed 1 base, with 10 bases lying between them. Germline V gives CDR1 MNHEY, CDR2 SVGAGI. The CDR3 is CASKNQGQETQYF. DNA for the CDR3: TGTGCCAGCAAGAACCAGGGCCAAGAGACCCAGTACTTC.

The chain recombines TRBV6-5 with TRBJ2-1; 12 nucleotides agree with TRBD2. The CDR3 has 14 residues. The J segment lost 6 bases and the V segment lost 8 bases, leaving 5 bases of the junction unmatched. Germline V gene sequence: CDR1 MNHEY, CDR2 SVGAGI. The CDR3, as DNA: TGTGCCAGCGTGACTAGCGGGGGAGTCAATGAGCAGTTCTTC. Translated, it gives CASVTSGGVNEQFF.

The chain employs TRBV5-6 and TRBJ2-2; the D gene is possibly TRBD1 (6 bases). Germline CDR1 SGHDT, CDR2 YYEEEE. This CDR3 comprises 13 residues. The germline V and J ends were trimmed by 4 bases and 5 bases, with 9 bases remaining between them. The CDR3 DNA is TGTGCCAGCAGCCCGGACAGTACCGGGGAGCTGTTTTTT. The encoded protein is CASSPDSTGELFF.

This clone has a handful of counts. The chain employs TRBV9 and TRBJ2-2, with 13 nucleotides matching TRBD2. The CDR3 extends over 18 amino acids. CDR1 and CDR2 from the germline V gene are SGDLS and YYNGEE. Losses at the gene ends were 4 bases for V and 1 base for J; bases not matched to a gene: 7. CDR3 loop: CASSLTRTSGGNTGELFF. In nucleotides, the CDR3 is TGTGCCAGCAGCCTGACCCGGACTAGCGGGGGGAACACCGGGGAGCTGTTTTTT.

CDR3 nucleotide sequence: TGTGCCAGCGGTAAGACCGCGGGGCTAGCGGGGAACCCGTCCTACGAGCAGTACTTC. This sequence encodes CASGKTAGLAGNPSYEQYF. The chain has TRBV27 and TRBJ2-7, with 9 bases identical to TRBD2. V lost 8 bases, J lost 1 base, and 21 bases stayed unmatched. Germline V gene lookup returns CDR1 MNHEY and CDR2 SMNVEV (reference sequence). The CDR3 length is 19 residues.

V and J are TRBV19 and TRBJ2-1; D is possibly TRBD1 (6 bases). The length of the CDR3 is 16 residues. V lost 3 bases, J lost 6 bases, and 18 bases lay in between. CDR1 and CDR2 (germline): LNHDA, SQIVND (reference sequence). The CDR3 loop is CASSIKRGTISNEQFF. CDR3 DNA: TGTGCCAGTAGTATCAAAAGGGGGACAATTTCCAATGAGCAGTTCTTC.

The chain uses TRBV2 and TRBJ1-2; 9 positions match TRBD1. With 4 bases clipped from V and 5 bases from J, the junction kept 5 bases outside the gene matches. CDR1 and CDR2 (germline): SNHLY, FYNNEI. CDR3 size: 14 residues. As DNA, the CDR3 is TGTGCCAGCAGTGGACAGGGGGAAGGGTATGGCTACACCTTC. Amino acids: CASSGQGEGYGYTF. Variable domain in full (rest from reference TRBV2 and TRBJ1-2): EPEVTQTPSHQVTQMGQEVILRCVPISNHLYFYWYRQILGQKVEFLVSFYNNEISEKSEIFDDQFSVERPDGSNFTLKIRSTKLEDSAMYFCASSGQGEGYGYTFGSGTRLTVV.